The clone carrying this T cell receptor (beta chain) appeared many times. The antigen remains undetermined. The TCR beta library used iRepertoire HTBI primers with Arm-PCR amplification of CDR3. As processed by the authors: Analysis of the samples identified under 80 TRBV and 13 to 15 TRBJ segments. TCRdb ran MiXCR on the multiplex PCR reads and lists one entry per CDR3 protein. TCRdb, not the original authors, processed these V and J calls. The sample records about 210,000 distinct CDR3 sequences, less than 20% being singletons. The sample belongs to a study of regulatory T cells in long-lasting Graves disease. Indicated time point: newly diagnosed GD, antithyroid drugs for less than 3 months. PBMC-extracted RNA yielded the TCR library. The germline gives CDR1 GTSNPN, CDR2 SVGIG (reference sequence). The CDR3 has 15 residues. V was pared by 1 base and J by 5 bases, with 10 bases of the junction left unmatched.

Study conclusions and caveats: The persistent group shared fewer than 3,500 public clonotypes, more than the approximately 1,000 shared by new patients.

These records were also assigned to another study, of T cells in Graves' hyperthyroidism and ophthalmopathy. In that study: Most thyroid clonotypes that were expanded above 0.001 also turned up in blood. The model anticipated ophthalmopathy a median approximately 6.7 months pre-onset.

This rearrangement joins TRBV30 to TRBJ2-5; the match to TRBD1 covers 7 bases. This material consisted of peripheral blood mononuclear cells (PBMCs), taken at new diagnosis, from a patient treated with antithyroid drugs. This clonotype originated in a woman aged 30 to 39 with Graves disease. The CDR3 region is CAWSATGNPSETQYF. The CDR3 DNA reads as TGTGCCTGGAGTGCGACAGGGAACCCTTCGGAGACCCAGTACTTC.